The clone carrying this TCR beta chain has a count of ten or more. What it binds is not known. This record comes from a study of regulatory T cells in long-lasting Graves disease. Points from the study as a whole: Persistent disease showed a preference for TRBV28, TRBJ1-2 and TRBJ2-5.

Documented time point: newly diagnosed GD, antithyroid drugs for less than 3 months. Preparation of the TCR library used RNA extracted from PBMCs. Researchers made TCR beta libraries by using iRepertoire HTBI primers and running Arm-PCR on CDR3 regions. From the multiplex PCR reads, TCRdb called clonotypes with MiXCR, one entry per CDR3 protein. Here the sample spans 550,000 or so distinct CDR3 sequences, 12% being singletons. The germline gives CDR1 LNHDA, CDR2 SQIVND (reference sequence). V shed 5 bases, J shed 4 bases, and the junction held 14 bases outside the gene matches. This CDR3 contains 17 residues. These same data were also listed under a study on T cells in Graves' hyperthyroidism and ophthalmopathy. That study adds: The study used the HTBI primer set for a first-round RT-PCR of the TCR CDR3.

The sample in question was peripheral blood mononuclear cells (PBMCs), obtained at new diagnosis, from a patient treated with antithyroid drugs. This sequence was found in a woman in her twenties or thirties with Graves disease. The chain links TRBV19 to TRBJ2-1, with 7 bases matching TRBD1. The CDR3 spells CASSSYGVGTVYNEQFF. In nucleotides, the CDR3 is TGTGCCAGTAGTTCCTACGGGGTGGGGACAGTTTACAATGAGCAGTTCTTC.